This T cell receptor (beta chain) was recovered during a study of T-cell reconstitution after alpha-beta-depleted transplantation in children (dated by TCRdb to about 2016). At the level of the whole study: T-cell immune reconstitution after TCRalphabeta/CD19-depleted allogeneic hematopoietic cell transplantation in children was quantitatively tracked in the study by means of TCR repertoire profiling.

V and J are trimmed by 6 bases and 4 bases, and the gene matches miss 4 bases of the junction. The germline V gene yields ENHRY for CDR1 and SYGVKD for CDR2. The CDR3 goes from the cysteine to the phenylalanine over 14 residues. CDR3 DNA is the only sequence kept; it has 42 bases, read in frame from the first base. Notes on this clonotype: The clone's antigen remains unknown. Base quality data are lacking; no much larger clone is found one base away.

The protocol used for the library was PCR. The instrument was an Illumina HiSeq 2500. To normalize quantification of the TCRbeta repertoire, the TCR libraries were built with molecular barcoding that relied on unique molecular identifiers. The public reads were reanalyzed by TCRdb: fastp trimming at Q25, MiXCR alignment, in-frame beta chains only. Every CDR3 protein is listed once, alongside the most common genes and DNA of its rows. The sample yields hundreds of thousands of distinct CDR3 sequences; 10% to 15% were counted once. The ten largest account for about 2% of the sample. General conclusions and limits of the study: Hyperexpanded clone frequencies declined over subsequent months; after one year, T-cell counts and TCRbeta diversity were mostly attributed to newly produced T cells. Apparently early alphabetaT-cell count recovery about two months after transplant reportedly relied on only several hundred rapidly expanded clones derived from non-depleted graft cells. In some patients, the high TCRbeta diversity seen at day 60 was put down to recipient T cells and intrathymic progenitors that had survived conditioning.

The treatment or condition label here, explained by the study, means: allogeneic hematopoietic cell transplantation with graft depleted of TCRalphabeta T cells and CD19 B cells. The transplant recipients were children given TCRalphabeta/CD19-depleted allogeneic hematopoietic cell grafts. Material: PBMCs, mostly from graft donor cells, obtained 360 days after TCRalphabeta/CD19-depleted stem cell transplant. The TCR comes from a male patient younger than 18 who had a stem cell transplant for acute myeloid leukemia, so the T cells may come from the graft donor. This chain joins TRBV10-3 to TRBJ2-7, with 12 central nucleotides matching TRBD2. This receptor has the CDR3 CAIRTSGSMYEQYF. In nucleotide form, the sequence is TGTGCCATCAGGACTAGCGGGAGTATGTACGAGCAGTACTTC.